The clone carrying this T cell receptor beta chain has a count of ten or more. The antigen is unknown. The data originate from a study of CD8 T cells in ankylosing spondylitis. In making TCR beta libraries, quantitative 5'-RACE with molecular barcodes was used. TCRdb processed the 5' RACE reads anew with MiXCR; each CDR3 protein has one entry. The sample shows 700,000 to 1,000,000 distinct CDR3 sequences, about 10% of them seen only once. The CDR3 spans 13 residues. CDR1 and CDR2 from the germline V gene are SQVTM and ANQGSEA. The V and J ends lost 4 bases and 5 bases respectively, with 14 bases between them. Study-level results: Blood from ankylosing spondylitis patients appeared to carry a characteristic eight-variant TCR beta motif. Reportedly, disease-linked clones are significantly enriched in ankylosing spondylitis patients' matched synovial fluid.

The chain joins TRBV29-1 to TRBJ1-2; no clear D gene. The TCR sequence derives from a male donor with ankylosing spondylitis. The sequencing input was blood, either unsorted or a sorted T cell fraction (not recorded which). The CDR3 here is CSVGMHGRYGYTF. CDR3 DNA: TGCAGCGTTGGTATGCACGGACGGTATGGCTACACCTTC. Looking up the rest from reference TRBV29-1 and TRBJ1-2 gives the full variable domain: SAVISQKPSRDICQRGTSLTIQCQVDSQVTMMFWYRQQPGQSLTLIATANQGSEATYESGFVIDKFPISRPNLTFSTLTVSNMSPEDSSIYLCSVGMHGRYGYTFGSGTRLTVV.